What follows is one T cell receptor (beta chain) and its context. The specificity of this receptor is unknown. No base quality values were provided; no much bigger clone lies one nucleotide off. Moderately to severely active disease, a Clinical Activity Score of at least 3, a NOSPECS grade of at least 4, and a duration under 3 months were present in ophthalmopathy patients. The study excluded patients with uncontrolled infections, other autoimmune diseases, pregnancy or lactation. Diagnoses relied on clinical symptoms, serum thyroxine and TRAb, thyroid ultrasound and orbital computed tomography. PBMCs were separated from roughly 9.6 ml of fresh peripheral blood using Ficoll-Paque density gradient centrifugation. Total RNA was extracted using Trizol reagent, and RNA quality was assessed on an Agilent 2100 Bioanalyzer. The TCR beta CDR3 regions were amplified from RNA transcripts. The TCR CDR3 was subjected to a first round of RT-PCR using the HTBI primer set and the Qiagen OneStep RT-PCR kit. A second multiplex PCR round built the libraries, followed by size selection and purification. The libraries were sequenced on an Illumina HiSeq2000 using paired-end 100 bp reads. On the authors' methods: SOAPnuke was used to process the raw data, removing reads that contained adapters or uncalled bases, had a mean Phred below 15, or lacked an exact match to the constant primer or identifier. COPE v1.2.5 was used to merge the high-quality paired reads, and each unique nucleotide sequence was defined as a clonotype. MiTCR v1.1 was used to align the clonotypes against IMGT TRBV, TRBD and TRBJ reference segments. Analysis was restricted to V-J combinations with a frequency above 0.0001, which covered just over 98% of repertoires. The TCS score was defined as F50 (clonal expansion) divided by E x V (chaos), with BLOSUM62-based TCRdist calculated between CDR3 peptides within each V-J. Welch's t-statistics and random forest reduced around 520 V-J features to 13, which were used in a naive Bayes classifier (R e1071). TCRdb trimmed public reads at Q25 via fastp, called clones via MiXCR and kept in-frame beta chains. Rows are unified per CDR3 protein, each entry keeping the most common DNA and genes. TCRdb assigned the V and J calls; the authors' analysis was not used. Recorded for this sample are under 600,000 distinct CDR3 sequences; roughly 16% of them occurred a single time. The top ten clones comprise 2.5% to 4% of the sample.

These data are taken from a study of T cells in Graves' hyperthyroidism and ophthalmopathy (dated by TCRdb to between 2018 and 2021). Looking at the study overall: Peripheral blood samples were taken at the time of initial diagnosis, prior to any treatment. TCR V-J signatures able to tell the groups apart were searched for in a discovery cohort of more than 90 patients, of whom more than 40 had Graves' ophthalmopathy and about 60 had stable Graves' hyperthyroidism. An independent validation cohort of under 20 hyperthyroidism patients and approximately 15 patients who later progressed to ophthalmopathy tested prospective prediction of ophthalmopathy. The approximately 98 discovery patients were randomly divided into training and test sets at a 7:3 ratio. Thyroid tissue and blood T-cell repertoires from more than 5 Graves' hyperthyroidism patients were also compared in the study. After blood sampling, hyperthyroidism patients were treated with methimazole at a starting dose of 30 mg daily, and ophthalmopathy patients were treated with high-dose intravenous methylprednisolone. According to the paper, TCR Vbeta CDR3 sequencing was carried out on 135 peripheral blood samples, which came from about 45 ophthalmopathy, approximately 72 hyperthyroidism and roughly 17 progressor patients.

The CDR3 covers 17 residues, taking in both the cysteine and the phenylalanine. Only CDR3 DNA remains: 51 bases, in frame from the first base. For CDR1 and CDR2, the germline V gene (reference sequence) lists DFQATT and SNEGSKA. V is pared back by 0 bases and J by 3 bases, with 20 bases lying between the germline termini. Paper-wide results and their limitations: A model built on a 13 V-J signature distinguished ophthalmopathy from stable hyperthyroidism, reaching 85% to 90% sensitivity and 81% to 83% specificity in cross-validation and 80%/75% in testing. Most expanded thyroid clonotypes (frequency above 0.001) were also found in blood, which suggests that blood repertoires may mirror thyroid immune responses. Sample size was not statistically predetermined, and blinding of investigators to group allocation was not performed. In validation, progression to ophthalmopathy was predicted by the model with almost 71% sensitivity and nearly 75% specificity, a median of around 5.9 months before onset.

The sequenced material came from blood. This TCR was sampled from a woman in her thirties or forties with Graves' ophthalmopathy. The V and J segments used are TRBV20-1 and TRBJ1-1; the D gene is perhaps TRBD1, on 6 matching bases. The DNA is TGCAGTGCTAGAGATCGGACAGCGTCAGATTTACACACTGAAGCTTTCTTT. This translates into CSARDRTASDLHTEAFF.